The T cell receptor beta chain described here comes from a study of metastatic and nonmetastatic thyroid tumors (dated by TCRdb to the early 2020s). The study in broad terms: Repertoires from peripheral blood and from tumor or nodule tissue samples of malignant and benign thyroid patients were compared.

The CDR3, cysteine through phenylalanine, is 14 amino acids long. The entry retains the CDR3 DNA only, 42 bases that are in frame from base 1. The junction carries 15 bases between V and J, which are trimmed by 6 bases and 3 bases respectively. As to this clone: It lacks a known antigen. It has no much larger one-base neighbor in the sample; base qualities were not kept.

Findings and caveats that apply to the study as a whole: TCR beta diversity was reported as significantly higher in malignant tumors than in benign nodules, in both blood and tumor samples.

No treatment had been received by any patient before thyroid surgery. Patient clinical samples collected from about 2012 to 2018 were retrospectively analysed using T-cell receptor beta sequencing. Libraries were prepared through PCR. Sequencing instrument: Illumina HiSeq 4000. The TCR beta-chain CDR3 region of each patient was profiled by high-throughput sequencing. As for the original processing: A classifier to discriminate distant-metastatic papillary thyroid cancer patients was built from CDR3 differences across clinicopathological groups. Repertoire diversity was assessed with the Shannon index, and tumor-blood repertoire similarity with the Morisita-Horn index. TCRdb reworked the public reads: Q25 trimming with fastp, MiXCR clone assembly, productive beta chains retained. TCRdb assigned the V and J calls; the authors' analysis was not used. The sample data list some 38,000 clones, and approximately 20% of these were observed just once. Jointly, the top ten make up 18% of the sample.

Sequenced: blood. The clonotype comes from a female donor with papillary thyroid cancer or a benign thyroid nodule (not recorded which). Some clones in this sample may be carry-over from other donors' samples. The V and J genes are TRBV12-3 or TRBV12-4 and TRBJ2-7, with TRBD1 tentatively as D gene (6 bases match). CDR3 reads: CASRQGKGGYEQYF. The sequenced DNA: TGTGCCAGCAGACAGGGAAAGGGTGGCTACGAGCAGTACTTC.